The entry below describes one T cell receptor beta chain. The data belong to a study of cytotoxic CD8 clonotypes in ibrutinib-treated CLL. The data were produced by immunoSEQ multiplex PCR, yet TCRdb's version contains in-frame clones alone and is incomplete. Of over 8,500 clones in the sample, about four fifths are singletons; the top ten hold around 15%. This clonotype originated in a human donor with chronic lymphocytic leukemia. The sequencing used PBMCs, collected at disease progression, from a patient treated with ibrutinib.

The CDR3 sequence: CAWTSGLSTDTQYF. In nucleotides, the CDR3 is TGTGCCTGGACTAGCGGCCTCAGCACAGATACGCAGTATTTT. The chain combines TRBV30 with TRBJ2-3; 7 bases fit TRBD2. CDR3 length equals 14 residues. Germline lookup yields CDR1 GTSNPN and CDR2 SVGIG (reference sequence). The J segment lost 0 bases and the V segment lost 4 bases, leaving 4 bases of the junction unmatched. Supplemented by reference TRBV30 and TRBJ2-3, the full variable domain reads SQTIHQWPATLVQPVGSPLSLECTVEGTSNPNLYWYRQAAGRGLQLLFYSVGIGQISSEVPQNLSASRPQDRQFILSSKKLLLSDSGFYLCAWTSGLSTDTQYFGPGTRLTVL.